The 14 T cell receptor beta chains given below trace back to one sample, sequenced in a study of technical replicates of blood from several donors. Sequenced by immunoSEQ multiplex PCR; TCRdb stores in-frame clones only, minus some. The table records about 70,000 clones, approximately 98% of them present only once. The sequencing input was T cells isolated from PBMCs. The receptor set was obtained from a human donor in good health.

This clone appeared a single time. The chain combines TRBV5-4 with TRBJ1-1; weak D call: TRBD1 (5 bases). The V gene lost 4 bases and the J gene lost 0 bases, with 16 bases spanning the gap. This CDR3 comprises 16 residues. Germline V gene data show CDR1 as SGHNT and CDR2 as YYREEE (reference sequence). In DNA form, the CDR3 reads TGTGCCAGCAGCCCGTCCGGGGGGGGATTGAACACTGAAGCTTTCTTT. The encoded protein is CASSPSGGGLNTEAFF.

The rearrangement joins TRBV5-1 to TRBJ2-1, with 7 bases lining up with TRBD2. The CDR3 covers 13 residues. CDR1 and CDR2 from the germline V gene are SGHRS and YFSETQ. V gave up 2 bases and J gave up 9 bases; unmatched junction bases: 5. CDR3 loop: CASSLTSESEQFF. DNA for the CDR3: TGCGCCAGCAGCTTAACTAGCGAGAGTGAGCAGTTCTTC.

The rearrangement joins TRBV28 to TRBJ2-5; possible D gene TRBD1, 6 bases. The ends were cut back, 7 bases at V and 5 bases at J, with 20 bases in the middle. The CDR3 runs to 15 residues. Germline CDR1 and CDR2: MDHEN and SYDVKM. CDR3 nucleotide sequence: TGTGCCAGCACCCCAACCCCCAGGGGTAGGGAGACCCAGTACTTC. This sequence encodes CASTPTPRGRETQYF.

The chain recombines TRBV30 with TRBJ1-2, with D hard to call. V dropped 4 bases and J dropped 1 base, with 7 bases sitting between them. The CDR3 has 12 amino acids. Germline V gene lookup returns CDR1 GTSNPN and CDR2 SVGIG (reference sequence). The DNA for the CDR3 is TGTGCCTGGACAGGCTTTAACTATGGCTACACCTTC. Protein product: CAWTGFNYGYTF.

CDR3 coding DNA: TGTGCCAGCAGCTTGGCCTCTATAGGGGCGTTAGAGACCCAGTACTTC. It yields the protein CASSLASIGALETQYF. This chain links TRBV5-6 with TRBJ2-5, with D tentatively TRBD1 (5 bases). Between the trimmed V and J ends, which lost 0 bases and 4 bases, there was a span of 16 bases. The CDR3 runs to 16 residues. Germline CDR1 reads SGHDT; CDR2 reads YYEEEE.

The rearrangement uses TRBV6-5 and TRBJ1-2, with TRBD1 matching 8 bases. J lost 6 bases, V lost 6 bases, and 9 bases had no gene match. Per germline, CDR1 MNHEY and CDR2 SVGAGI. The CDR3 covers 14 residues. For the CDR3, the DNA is TGTGCCAGCAGCTTAAACCGGGACAGGCATGGCTACACCTTC. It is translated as CASSLNRDRHGYTF.

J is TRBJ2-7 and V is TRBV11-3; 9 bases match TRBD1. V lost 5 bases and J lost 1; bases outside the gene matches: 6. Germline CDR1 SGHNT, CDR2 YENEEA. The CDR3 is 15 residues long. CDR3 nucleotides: TGTGCCAGCAGCCGTCCGGGACAGGGTTCCTACGAGCAGTACTTC. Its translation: CASSRPGQGSYEQYF.

CDR3 DNA sequence: TGTGCCAGCCAGGGGACTACCTACGAGCAGTACTTC. It is translated as CASQGTTYEQYF. This sequence joins TRBV6-5 and TRBJ2-7; possibly TRBD2 for D (7 bases). V gave up 8 bases and J gave up 2 bases, with 10 bases separating them. CDR3 length: 12 amino acids. The germline V gene encodes CDR1 MNHEY and CDR2 SVGAGI.

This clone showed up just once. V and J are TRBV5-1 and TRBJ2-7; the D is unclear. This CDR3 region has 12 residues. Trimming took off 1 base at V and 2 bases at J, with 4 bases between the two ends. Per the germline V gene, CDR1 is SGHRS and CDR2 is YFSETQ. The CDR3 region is CASSLSTYEQYF. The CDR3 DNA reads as TGCGCCAGCAGCTTGTCTACCTACGAGCAGTACTTC. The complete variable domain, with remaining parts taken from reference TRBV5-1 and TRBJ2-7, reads KAGVTQTPRYLIKTRGQQVTLSCSPISGHRSVSWYQQTPGQGLQFLFEYFSETQRNKGNFPGRFSGRQFSNSRSEMNVSTLELGDSALYLCASSLSTYEQYFGPGTRLTVT.

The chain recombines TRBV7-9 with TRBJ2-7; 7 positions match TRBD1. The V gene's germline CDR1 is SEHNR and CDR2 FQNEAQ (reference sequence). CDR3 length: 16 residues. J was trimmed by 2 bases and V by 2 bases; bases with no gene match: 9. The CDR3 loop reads CASSLLGQVETYEQYF. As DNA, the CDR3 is TGTGCCAGCAGCTTACTCGGACAGGTTGAAACCTACGAGCAGTACTTC. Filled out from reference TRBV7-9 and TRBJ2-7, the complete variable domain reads DTGVSQNPRHKITKRGQNVTFRCDPISEHNRLYWYRQTLGQGPEFLTYFQNEAQLEKSRLLSDRFSAERPKGSFSTLEIQRTEQGDSAMYLCASSLLGQVETYEQYFGPGTRLTVT.

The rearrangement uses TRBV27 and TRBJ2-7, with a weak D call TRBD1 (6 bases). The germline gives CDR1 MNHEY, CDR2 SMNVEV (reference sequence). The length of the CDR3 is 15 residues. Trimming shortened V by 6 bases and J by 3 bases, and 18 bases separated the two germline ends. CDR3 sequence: CASSGPAQGYYEQYF. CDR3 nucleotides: TGTGCCAGCAGCGGGCCCGCACAGGGTTACTACGAGCAGTACTTC.

The CDR3 DNA reads TGTGCCTGGCTAGAGGGCGGATGGAATGAAAAACTGTTTTTT. Translated, it gives CAWLEGGWNEKLFF. The chain links TRBV30 to TRBJ1-4; D unresolved. Germline CDR1 reads GTSNPN; CDR2 reads SVGIG (reference sequence). V gave up 5 bases and J gave up 5 bases, with 15 bases separating them. The CDR3 length is 14 residues.

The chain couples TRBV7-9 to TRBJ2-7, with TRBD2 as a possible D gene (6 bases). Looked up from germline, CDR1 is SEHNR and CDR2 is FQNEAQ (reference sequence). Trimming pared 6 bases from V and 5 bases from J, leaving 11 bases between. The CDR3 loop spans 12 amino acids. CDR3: CASRAEGDEQYF. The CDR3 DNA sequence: TGTGCCAGCAGGGCGGAGGGCGACGAGCAGTACTTC.

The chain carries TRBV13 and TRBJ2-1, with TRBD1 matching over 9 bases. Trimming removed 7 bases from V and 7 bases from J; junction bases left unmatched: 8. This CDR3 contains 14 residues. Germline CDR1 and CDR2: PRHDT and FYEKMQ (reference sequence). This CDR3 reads CASTPGQGWNEQFF. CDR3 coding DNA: TGTGCCAGCACCCCGGGACAGGGTTGGAATGAGCAGTTCTTC.